The clone carrying this TCR beta chain was seen many times. V dropped 4 bases and J dropped 5; count of bases not matched to a gene: 8. The CDR3 runs 14 residues. Germline values: CDR1 SGHRS, CDR2 YFSETQ. Unique molecular identifiers featured in how the TCRbeta library was prepared. One entry per CDR3 protein results from TCRdb running MiXCR on the PCR reads. This sample carries some 590,000 distinct CDR3 sequences, over 9.5% of them seen once, and the ten largest clones take approximately 4.1%. The data were taken from a study of T-cell reconstitution after alpha-beta-depleted transplantation in children.

The sequences come from PBMCs from the stem cell graft donor, collected from the stem cell graft. The chain carries TRBV5-1 and TRBJ2-5; the match to TRBD2 covers 7 bases. The clonotype was recovered from a human donor who donated a stem cell graft to a child with acute myeloid leukemia. CDR3 DNA: TGCGCCAGCAGCAAGCGGGACCTCAAGGAGACCCAGTACTTC. Its protein product is CASSKRDLKETQYF.